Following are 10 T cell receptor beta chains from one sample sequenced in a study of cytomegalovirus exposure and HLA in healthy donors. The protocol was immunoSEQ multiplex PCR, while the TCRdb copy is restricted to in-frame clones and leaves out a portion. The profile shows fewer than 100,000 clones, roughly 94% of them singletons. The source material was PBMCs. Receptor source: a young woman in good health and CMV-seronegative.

The CDR3 DNA follows: TGTGCCAGCAGCGCATACAGGGCACAGGACTTCGGCTACACCTTC. This codes for CASSAYRAQDFGYTF. The genes are TRBV11-2 and TRBJ1-2, with D perhaps TRBD1 (6 bases). Trimming took off 5 bases at V and 8 bases at J, with 21 bases between the two ends. Germline values: CDR1 SGHAT, CDR2 FQNNGV. This CDR3 has 15 residues.

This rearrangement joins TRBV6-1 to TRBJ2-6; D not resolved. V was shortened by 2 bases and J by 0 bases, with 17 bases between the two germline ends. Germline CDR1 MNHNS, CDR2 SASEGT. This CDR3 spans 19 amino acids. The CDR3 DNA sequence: TGTGCCAGCAGTGAATTTTTAGCTGTTCTAAGCTCTGGGGCCAACGTCCTGACTTTC. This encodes CASSEFLAVLSSGANVLTF.

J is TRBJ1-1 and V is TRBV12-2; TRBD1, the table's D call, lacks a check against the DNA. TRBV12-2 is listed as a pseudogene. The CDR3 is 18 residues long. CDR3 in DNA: TGTGCAAGTCGCTTTGGTTGTCTTACGGGACAGGGGAACACTGAAGCTTTCTTT. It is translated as CASRFGCLTGQGNTEAFF.

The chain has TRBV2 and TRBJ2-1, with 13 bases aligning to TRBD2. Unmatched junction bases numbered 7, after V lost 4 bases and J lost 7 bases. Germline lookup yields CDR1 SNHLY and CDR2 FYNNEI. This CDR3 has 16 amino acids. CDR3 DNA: TGTGCCAGCAGTGGGTGGACTAGCGGGAGCCCGAATGAGCAGTTCTTC. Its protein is CASSGWTSGSPNEQFF.

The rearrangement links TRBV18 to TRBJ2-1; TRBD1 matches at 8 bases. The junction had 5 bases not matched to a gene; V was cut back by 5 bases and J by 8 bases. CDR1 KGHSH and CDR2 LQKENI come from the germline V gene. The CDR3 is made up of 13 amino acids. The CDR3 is CASSDRGWDEQFF. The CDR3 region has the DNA TGTGCCAGCTCAGACAGGGGTTGGGATGAGCAGTTCTTC.

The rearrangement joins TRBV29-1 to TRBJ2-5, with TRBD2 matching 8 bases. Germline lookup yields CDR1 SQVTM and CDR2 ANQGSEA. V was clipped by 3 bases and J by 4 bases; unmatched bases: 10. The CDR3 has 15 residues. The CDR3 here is CSVERGATLTETQYF. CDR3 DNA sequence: TGCAGCGTTGAGCGGGGGGCTACTCTAACAGAGACCCAGTACTTC.

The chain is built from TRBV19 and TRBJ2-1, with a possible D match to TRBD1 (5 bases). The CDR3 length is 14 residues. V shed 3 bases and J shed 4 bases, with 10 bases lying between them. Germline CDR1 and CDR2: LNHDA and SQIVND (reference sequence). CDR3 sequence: CASSIGRAYNEQFF. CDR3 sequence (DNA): TGTGCCAGTAGTATCGGCAGGGCGTACAATGAGCAGTTCTTC.

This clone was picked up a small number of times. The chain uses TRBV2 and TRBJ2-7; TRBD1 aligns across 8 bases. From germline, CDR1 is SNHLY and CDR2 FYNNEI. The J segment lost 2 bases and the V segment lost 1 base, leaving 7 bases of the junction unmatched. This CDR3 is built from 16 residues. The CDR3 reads CASSEELGQGPYEQYF. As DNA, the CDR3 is TGTGCCAGCAGTGAAGAGCTCGGACAGGGCCCCTACGAGCAGTACTTC.

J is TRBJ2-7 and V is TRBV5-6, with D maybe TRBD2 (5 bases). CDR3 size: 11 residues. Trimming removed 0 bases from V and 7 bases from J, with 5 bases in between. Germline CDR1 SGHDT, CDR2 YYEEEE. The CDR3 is CASSLGREQYF. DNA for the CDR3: TGTGCCAGCAGCTTGGGGAGGGAGCAGTACTTC.

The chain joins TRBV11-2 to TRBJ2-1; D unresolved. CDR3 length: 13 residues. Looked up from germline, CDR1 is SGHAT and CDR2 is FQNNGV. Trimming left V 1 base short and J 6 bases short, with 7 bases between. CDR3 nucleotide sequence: TGTGCCAGCAGCTTAGTCTCCGTCAATGAGCAGTTCTTC. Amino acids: CASSLVSVNEQFF. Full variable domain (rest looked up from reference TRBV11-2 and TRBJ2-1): EAGVAQSPRYKIIEKRQSVAFWCNPISGHATLYWYQQILGQGPKLLIQFQNNGVVDDSQLPKDRFSAERLKGVDSTLKIQPAKLEDSAVYLCASSLVSVNEQFFGPGTRLTVL.